A single sample gave rise to the 4 T cell receptor beta chains below, sequenced in a study of T cells after yellow fever vaccination. In TCRdb, the 5' RACE reads were re-called with MiXCR into one record per CDR3 protein. The data contain roughly 500,000 distinct CDR3 sequences, roughly 19% of them singletons. This sample comprised PBMCs, obtained 15 days after the yellow fever booster vaccination. The source is a man aged 25 to 40 who received the YFV17D yellow fever vaccine.

The J gene is TRBJ1-5, the V gene TRBV28; maybe TRBD1 (6 bases). The germline V and J ends were trimmed by 6 bases and 2 bases, with 14 bases remaining between them. Looked up from germline, CDR1 is MDHEN and CDR2 is SYDVKM. The CDR3 totals 15 residues. Here the CDR3 DNA reads TGTGCCAGCAGCTCCGGGACATGGGGCAATCAGCCCCAGCATTTT. Amino acid sequence: CASSSGTWGNQPQHF.

This clonotype showed up just a few times. The chain employs TRBV20-1 and TRBJ2-2, with D uncertain. Trimming pared 0 bases from V and 1 base from J, leaving 6 bases between. The V gene's germline CDR1 is DFQATT and CDR2 SNEGSKA (reference sequence). The CDR3 has 14 amino acids. CDR3 protein: CSARDVGNTGELFF. The CDR3, as DNA: TGCAGTGCTAGAGATGTGGGGAACACCGGGGAGCTGTTTTTT.

In this sample, this clonotype turned up a few times. The genes are TRBV6-2 or TRBV6-3 and TRBJ2-2, with 10 bases identical to TRBD1. Germline CDR1 reads MNHEY; CDR2 reads SVGEGT. J gave up 5 bases and V 7 bases, and 7 bases lay outside the gene matches. The CDR3 spans 15 residues. The CDR3 is CASNTGTGETGELFF. The CDR3, as DNA: TGTGCCAGCAACACCGGGACAGGGGAGACCGGGGAGCTGTTTTTT.

This clonotype was counted only a few times. J is TRBJ2-7 and V is TRBV20-1; D is perhaps TRBD2 (5 bases). Germline values: CDR1 DFQATT, CDR2 SNEGSKA (reference sequence). The CDR3 length is 15 residues. Trimming stripped 6 bases from V and 0 bases from J, with 18 bases between. CDR3 in DNA: TGCAGTGCAGCCCGAGCGGCGACGAGCTCCTACGAGCAGTACTTC. Encoded protein: CSAARAATSSYEQYF.